The 10 T cell receptor beta chains reported below all come from one sample, sequenced in a study of blood T cell repertoires in COVID-19. TCRdb keeps only in-frame clones here, not all; method: immunoSEQ multiplex PCR. This repertoire shows 130,000 to 150,000 clones, about 86% found once; its top ten account for about 4.1%. Sequences were obtained from peripheral blood. These receptors all come from a woman aged 40 to 50 with acute or convalescent COVID-19.

V gene TRBV4-1 combines with J gene TRBJ2-1; the D gene is possibly TRBD1 (7 bases). V was clipped by 0 bases and J by 4 bases, with 10 bases between them. Germline values: CDR1 MGHRA, CDR2 YSYEKL. The CDR3 is 15 amino acids. CDR3 bases: TGCGCCAGCAGCCAAGAGCCAGGGGGGTACAATGAGCAGTTCTTC. Residues: CASSQEPGGYNEQFF.

The V call is TRBV28, the J call TRBJ1-4; D might be TRBD1 (5 bases). Trimming pared 3 bases from V and 6 bases from J, leaving 20 bases between. The CDR3 runs to 17 residues. Germline loops: CDR1 MDHEN, CDR2 SYDVKM. This chain's CDR3 is CASSLIELEGMYEKLFF. Here the CDR3 DNA reads TGTGCCAGCAGTTTGATCGAGTTGGAGGGGATGTATGAAAAACTGTTTTTT.

V is TRBV14 and J is TRBJ1-6, with a weak D call TRBD1 (5 bases). The V gene lost 2 bases and the J gene lost 10 bases, with 21 bases spanning the gap. The length of the CDR3 is 17 residues. CDR1 and CDR2 from the germline V gene are SGHDN and FVKESK. In DNA, the CDR3 is TGTGCCAGCAGCCAACTTACAGGATTAACTAAAAGGTCACCCCTCCACTTT. Its protein product is CASSQLTGLTKRSPLHF.

As DNA, the CDR3 is TGTGCCACCTCACTAGCGGGGGCGACCACCGGGGAGCTGTTTTTT. This sequence encodes CATSLAGATTGELFF. This chain uses TRBV10-3 with TRBJ2-2; TRBD2 matches at 11 bases. The CDR3 spans 15 residues. V was clipped by 10 bases and J by 4 bases; unmatched bases: 8. Germline CDR1 and CDR2: ENHRY and SYGVKD.

The rearrangement links TRBV19 to TRBJ1-1; possibly TRBD1 for D (5 bases). Trimming left V 4 bases short and J 1 base short, with 10 bases between. The CDR3 loop spans 14 amino acids. Germline CDR1 reads LNHDA; CDR2 reads SQIVND (reference sequence). The CDR3 here is CASSKAGWNTEAFF. The DNA of the CDR3 is TGTGCCAGTAGTAAGGCAGGGTGGAACACTGAAGCTTTCTTT.

The genes are TRBV28 and TRBJ1-5; 9 positions agree with TRBD1. CDR3 length: 17 amino acids. Germline trimming cut 2 bases from V and 4 bases from J; bases unmatched to any gene: 9. The germline CDR1 and CDR2 sequences are MDHEN and SYDVKM. This CDR3 is CASSLGTGPSQNQPQHF. CDR3 DNA sequence: TGTGCCAGCAGTTTAGGGACAGGGCCCTCACAAAATCAGCCCCAGCATTTT.

J is TRBJ1-3 and V is TRBV28; TRBD1 matches at 7 bases. This CDR3 is 17 amino acids long. The J segment lost 0 bases and the V segment lost 6 bases, leaving 11 bases of the junction unmatched. In germline, CDR1 is MDHEN, CDR2 SYDVKM. CDR3 region: CASSPPWTGRSGNTIYF. CDR3 in DNA: TGTGCCAGCAGCCCCCCTTGGACAGGCCGCTCTGGAAACACCATATATTTT.

CDR3: CASGLVKDRDYGYTF. The CDR3 DNA is TGTGCTAGTGGTTTGGTAAAAGACAGGGATTATGGCTACACCTTC. The chain has TRBV12-5 and TRBJ1-2; TRBD1 matches at 7 bases. The CDR3 contains 15 residues. Germline CDR1 LGHNT, CDR2 FRNRAP. V dropped 0 bases and J dropped 5; count of bases not matched to a gene: 6. Supplemented by reference TRBV12-5 and TRBJ1-2, the full variable domain reads DARVTQTPRHKVTEMGQEVTMRCQPILGHNTVFWYRQTMMQGLELLAYFRNRAPLDDSGMPKDRFSAEMPDATLATLKIQPSEPRDSAVYFCASGLVKDRDYGYTFGSGTRLTVV.

The rearrangement uses TRBV19 and TRBJ2-7; 7 bases fit TRBD1. V shed 0 bases and J 4 bases; nucleotides not matched to a gene: 6. The CDR3 runs 15 residues. Germline CDR1 is LNHDA and CDR2 is SQIVND (reference sequence). CDR3 nucleotides: TGTGCCAGTAGTATAGATGAGGGGGCAGCGTACGAGCAGTACTTC. Its protein product is CASSIDEGAAYEQYF.

This chain joins TRBV6-2 or TRBV6-3 and TRBJ1-2; D not certain. V dropped 2 bases and J dropped 13 bases, with 11 bases sitting between them. The germline V gene encodes CDR1 MNHEY and CDR2 SVGEGT. CDR3 length: 11 residues. In DNA form, the CDR3 reads TGTGCCAGCAGTTACGGGCTGAGTGCCACCTTC. This encodes CASSYGLSATF.